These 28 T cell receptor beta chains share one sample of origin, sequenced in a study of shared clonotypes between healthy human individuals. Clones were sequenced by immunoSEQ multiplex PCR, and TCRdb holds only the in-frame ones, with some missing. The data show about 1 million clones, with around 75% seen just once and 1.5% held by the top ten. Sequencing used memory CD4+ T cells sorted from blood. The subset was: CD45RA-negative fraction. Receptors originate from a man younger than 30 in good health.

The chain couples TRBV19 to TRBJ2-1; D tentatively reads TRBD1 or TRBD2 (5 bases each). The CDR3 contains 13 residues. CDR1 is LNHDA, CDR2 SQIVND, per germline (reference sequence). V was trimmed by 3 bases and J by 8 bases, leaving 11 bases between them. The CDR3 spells CASSMATGHEQFF. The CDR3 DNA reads TGTGCCAGTAGTATGGCCACGGGGCATGAGCAGTTCTTC.

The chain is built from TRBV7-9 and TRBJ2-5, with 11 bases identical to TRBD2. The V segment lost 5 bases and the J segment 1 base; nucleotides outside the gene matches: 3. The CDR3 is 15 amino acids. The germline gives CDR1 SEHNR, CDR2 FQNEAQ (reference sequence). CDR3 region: CASSPGTSGQETQYF. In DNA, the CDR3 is TGTGCCAGCAGCCCCGGGACTAGCGGCCAAGAGACCCAGTACTTC.

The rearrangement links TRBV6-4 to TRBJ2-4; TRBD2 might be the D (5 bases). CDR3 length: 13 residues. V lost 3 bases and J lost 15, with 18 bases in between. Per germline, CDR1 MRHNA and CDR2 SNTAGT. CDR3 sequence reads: CASSETAQSRGYF. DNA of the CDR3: TGTGCCAGCAGTGAGACCGCCCAAAGCCGGGGGTACTTC.

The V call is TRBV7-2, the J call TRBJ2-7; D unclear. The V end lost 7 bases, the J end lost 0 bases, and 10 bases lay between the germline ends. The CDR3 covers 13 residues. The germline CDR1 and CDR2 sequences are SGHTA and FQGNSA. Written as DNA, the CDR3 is TGTGCCAGCAACAAAGGAGACTCCTACGAGCAGTACTTC. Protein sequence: CASNKGDSYEQYF.

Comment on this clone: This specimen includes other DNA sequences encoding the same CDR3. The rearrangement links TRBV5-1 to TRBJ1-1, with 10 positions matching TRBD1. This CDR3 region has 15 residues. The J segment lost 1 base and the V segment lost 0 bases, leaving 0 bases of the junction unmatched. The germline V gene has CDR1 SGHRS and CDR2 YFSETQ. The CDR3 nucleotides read TGCGCCAGCAGCTTGGGACAGGGGGCGAACACTGAAGCTTTCTTT. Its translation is CASSLGQGANTEAFF. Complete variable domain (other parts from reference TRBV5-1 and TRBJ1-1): KAGVTQTPRYLIKTRGQQVTLSCSPISGHRSVSWYQQTPGQGLQFLFEYFSETQRNKGNFPGRFSGRQFSNSRSEMNVSTLELGDSALYLCASSLGQGANTEAFFGQGTRLTVV.

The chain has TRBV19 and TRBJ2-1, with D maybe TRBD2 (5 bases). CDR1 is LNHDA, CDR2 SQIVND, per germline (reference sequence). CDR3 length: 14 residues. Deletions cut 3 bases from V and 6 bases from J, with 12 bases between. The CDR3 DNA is TGTGCCAGTAGTATCGATAGCGCCAGCAATGAGCAGTTCTTC. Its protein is CASSIDSASNEQFF. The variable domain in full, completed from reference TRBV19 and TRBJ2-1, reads DGGITQSPKYLFRKEGQNVTLSCEQNLNHDAMYWYRQDPGQGLRLIYYSQIVNDFQKGDIAEGYSVSREKKESFPLTVTSAQKNPTAFYLCASSIDSASNEQFFGPGTRLTVL.

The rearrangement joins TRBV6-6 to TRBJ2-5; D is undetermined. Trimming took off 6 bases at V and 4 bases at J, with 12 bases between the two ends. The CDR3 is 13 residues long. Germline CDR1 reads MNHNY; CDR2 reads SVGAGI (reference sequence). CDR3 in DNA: TGTGCCAGCAGCCGAGACCGGTTAGAGACCCAGTACTTC. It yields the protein CASSRDRLETQYF.

The CDR3 reads CASRIDEAHEQYF. The CDR3 DNA reads TGTGCCAGCAGAATTGACGAGGCCCACGAGCAGTACTTC. This chain joins TRBV5-4 and TRBJ2-7, with D uncertain. The CDR3 is made up of 13 amino acids. Germline V gene lookup returns CDR1 SGHNT and CDR2 YYREEE (reference sequence). Trimming cost V 5 bases and J 5 bases, with 14 bases left between them. Drawing the rest from reference TRBV5-4 and TRBJ2-7, the complete variable domain is ETGVTQSPTHLIKTRGQQVTLRCSSQSGHNTVSWYQQALGQGPQFIFQYYREEENGRGNFPPRFSGLQFPNYSSELNVNALELDDSALYLCASRIDEAHEQYFGPGTRLTVT.

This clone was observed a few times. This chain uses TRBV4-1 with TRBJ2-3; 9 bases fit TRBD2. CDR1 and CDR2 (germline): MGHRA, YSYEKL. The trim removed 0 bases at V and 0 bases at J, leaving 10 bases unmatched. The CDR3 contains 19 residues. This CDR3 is CASSQDNSGRSLSTDTQYF. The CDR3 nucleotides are TGCGCCAGCAGCCAAGATAACAGCGGGAGGTCATTGAGCACAGATACGCAGTATTTT.

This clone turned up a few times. CDR3 in amino acids: CASSLERRDTVSGNTIYF. For the CDR3, the DNA is TGTGCCAGCAGCTTAGAGAGAAGGGACACCGTATCTGGAAACACCATATATTTT. The J gene is TRBJ1-3, the V gene TRBV7-2, with TRBD1 as a possible D gene (6 bases). Between the trimmed V and J ends, which lost 1 base and 1 base, there was a span of 17 bases. The CDR3 sequence is 18 residues long. Looked up from germline, CDR1 is SGHTA and CDR2 is FQGNSA.

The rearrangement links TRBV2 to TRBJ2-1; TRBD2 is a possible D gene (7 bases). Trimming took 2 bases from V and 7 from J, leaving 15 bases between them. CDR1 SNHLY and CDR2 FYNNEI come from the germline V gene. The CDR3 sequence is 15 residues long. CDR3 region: CASSELGGGGNEQFF. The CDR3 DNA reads TGTGCCAGCAGTGAACTAGGAGGGGGGGGGAATGAGCAGTTCTTC.

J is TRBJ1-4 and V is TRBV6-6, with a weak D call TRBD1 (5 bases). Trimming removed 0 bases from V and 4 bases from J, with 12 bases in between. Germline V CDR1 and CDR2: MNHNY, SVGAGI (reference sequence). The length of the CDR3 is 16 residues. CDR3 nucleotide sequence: TGTGCCAGCAGTTACTCATTCAGGGACTTTAATGAAAAACTGTTTTTT. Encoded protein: CASSYSFRDFNEKLFF.

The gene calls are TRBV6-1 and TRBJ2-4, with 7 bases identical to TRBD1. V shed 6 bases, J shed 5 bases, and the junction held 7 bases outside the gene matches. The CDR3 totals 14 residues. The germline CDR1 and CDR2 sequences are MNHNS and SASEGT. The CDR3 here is CASRSRGYQNIQYF. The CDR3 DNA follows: TGTGCCAGCAGGAGCAGGGGGTACCAAAACATTCAGTACTTC.

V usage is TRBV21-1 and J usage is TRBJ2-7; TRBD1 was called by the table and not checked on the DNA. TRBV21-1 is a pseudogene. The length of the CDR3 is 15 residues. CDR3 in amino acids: CASSNNRDSPYEQYF. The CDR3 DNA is TGTGCCAGCAGCAACAACCGGGACAGCCCCTACGAGCAGTACTTC.

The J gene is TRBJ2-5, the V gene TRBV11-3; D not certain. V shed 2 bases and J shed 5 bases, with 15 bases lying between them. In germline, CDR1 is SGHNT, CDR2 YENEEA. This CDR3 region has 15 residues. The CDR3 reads CASSLFSSTQETQYF. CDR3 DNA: TGTGCCAGCAGCTTATTCTCCTCTACTCAGGAGACCCAGTACTTC.

CDR3 coding DNA: TGTGCCAGCAGCGCTAGCGGGGGGGCGTTCGGGGAGCTGTTTTTT. Amino acids: CASSASGGAFGELFF. The gene calls are TRBV6-1 and TRBJ2-2; the match to TRBD2 covers 12 bases. J was trimmed by 7 bases and V by 6 bases; bases with no gene match: 6. Germline V lookup: CDR1 MNHNS, CDR2 SASEGT. This CDR3 comprises 15 residues.

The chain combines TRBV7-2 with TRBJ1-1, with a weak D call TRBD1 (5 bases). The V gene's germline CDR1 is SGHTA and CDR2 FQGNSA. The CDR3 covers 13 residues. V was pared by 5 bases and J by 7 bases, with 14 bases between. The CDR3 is CASSGGRGLEAFF. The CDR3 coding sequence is TGTGCCAGCAGCGGCGGGAGGGGACTTGAAGCTTTCTTT.

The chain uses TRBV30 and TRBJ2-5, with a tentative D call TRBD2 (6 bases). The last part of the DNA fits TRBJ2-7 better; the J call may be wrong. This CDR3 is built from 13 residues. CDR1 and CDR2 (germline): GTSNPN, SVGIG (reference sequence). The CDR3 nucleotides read TGTGCCTGGAGTCGCGGGATCACCTACGAGCAGTACTTC. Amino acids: CAWSRGITYEQYF.

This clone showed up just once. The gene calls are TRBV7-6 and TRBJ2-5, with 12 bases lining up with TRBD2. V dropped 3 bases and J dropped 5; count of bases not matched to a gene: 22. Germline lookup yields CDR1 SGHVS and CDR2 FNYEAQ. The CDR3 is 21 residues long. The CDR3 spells CASSFVLWGVTSGRYDETQYF. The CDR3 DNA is TGTGCCAGCAGCTTTGTCCTTTGGGGGGTGACTAGCGGGAGATACGACGAGACCCAGTACTTC. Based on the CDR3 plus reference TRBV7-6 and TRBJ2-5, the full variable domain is GAGVSQSPRYKVTKRGQDVALRCDPISGHVSLYWYRQALGQGPEFLTYFNYEAQQDKSGLPNDRFSAERPEGSISTLTIQRTEQRDSAMYRCASSFVLWGVTSGRYDETQYFGPGTRLLVL.

CDR3 amino acids: CAGGQGGVYGYTF. As DNA, the CDR3 is TGTGCCGGAGGACAGGGAGGGGTTTATGGCTACACCTTC. This chain uses TRBV28 with TRBJ1-2; 8 bases map to TRBD1. Germline V gene data show CDR1 as MDHEN and CDR2 as SYDVKM. The junction had 10 bases not matched to a gene; V was cut back by 11 bases and J by 5 bases. The CDR3 runs 13 residues.

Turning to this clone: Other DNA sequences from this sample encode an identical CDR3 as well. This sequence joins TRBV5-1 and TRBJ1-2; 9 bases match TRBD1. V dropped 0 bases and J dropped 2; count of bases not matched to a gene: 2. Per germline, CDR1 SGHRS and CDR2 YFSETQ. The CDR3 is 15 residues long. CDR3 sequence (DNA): TGCGCCAGCAGCTTGGGGACAGGGGCCAACTATGGCTACACCTTC. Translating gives CASSLGTGANYGYTF.

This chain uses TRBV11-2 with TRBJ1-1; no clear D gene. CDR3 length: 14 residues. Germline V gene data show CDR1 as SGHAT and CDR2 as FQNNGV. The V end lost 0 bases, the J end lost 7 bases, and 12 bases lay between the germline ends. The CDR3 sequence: CASSLDLSGREAFF. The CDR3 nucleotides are TGTGCCAGCAGCTTAGATCTATCAGGACGTGAAGCTTTCTTT.

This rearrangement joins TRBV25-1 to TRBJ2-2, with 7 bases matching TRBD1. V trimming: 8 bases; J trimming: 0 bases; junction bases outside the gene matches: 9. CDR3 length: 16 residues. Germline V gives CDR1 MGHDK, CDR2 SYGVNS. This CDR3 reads CASAPRQGANTGELFF. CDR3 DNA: TGTGCCAGCGCCCCCAGGCAGGGGGCGAACACCGGGGAGCTGTTTTTT.

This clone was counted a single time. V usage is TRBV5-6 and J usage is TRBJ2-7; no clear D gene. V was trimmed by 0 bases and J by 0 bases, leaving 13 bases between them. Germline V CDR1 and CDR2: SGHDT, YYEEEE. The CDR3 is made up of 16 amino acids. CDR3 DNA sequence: TGTGCCAGCAGCTTGGGAGCAGGCCGGAGCTCCTACGAGCAGTACTTC. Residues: CASSLGAGRSSYEQYF. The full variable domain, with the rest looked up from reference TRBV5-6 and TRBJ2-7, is DAGVTQSPTHLIKTRGQQVTLRCSPKSGHDTVSWYQQALGQGPQFIFQYYEEEERQRGNFPDRFSGHQFPNYSSELNVNALLLGDSALYLCASSLGAGRSSYEQYFGPGTRLTVT.

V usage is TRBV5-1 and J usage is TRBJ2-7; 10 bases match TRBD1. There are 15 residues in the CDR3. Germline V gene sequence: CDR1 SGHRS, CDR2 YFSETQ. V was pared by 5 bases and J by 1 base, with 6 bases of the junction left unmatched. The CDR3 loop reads CASRPTGGTSYEQYF. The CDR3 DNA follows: TGCGCCAGCAGACCGACAGGGGGCACATCCTACGAGCAGTACTTC.

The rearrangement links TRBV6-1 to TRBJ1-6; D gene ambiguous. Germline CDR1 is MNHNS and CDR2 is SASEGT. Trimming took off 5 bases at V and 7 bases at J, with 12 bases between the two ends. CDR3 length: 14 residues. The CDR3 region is CASSFNRNNSPLHF. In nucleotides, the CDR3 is TGTGCCAGCAGTTTTAACAGAAACAATTCACCCCTCCACTTT.

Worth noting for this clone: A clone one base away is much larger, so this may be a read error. The CDR3 region is CASSSDSSYEQYF. As DNA, the CDR3 is TGTGCCAGCAGCTCGGACAGCTCCTACGAGCAGTACTTC. The chain links TRBV5-6 to TRBJ2-7, with D perhaps matching TRBD1 (6 bases). Trimming took off 3 bases at V and 0 bases at J, with 7 bases between the two ends. The CDR3 length is 13 residues. The germline CDR1 and CDR2 sequences are SGHDT and YYEEEE.

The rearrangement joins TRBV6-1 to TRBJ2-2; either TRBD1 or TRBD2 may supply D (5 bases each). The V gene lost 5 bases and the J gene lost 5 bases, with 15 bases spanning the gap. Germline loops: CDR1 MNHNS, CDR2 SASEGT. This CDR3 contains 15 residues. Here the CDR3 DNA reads TGTGCCAGCAGTTCACCGGGGCAGCGGACCGGGGAGCTGTTTTTT. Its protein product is CASSSPGQRTGELFF.